The entry below describes one T cell receptor (beta chain). Original handling: Reference gene primer amplification gave estimated nucleated cell counts. Profiling relied on immunoSEQ multiplex PCR, and the TCRdb table lists in-frame clones only, not all of them. Clone size and V and J calls were adopted from that table, with D and trimming inferred from the DNA. The repertoire holds 350,000 to 400,000 clones, with about 90% as singletons. The CDR3 sequence is 14 residues long. Germline V CDR1 and CDR2: MRHNA, SNTAGT. Trimming cost V 8 bases and J 8 bases; bases outside gene matches: 10. This record comes from a study of blood T cell repertoires in COVID-19. As for the study in general: Acute-phase and convalescent COVID-19 samples originated in the United States, Italy and Spain. The analysed material was cDNA or gDNA that came from T cells, B-cell-depleted T cells, or PBMCs.

The chain carries TRBV6-4 and TRBJ1-4; 8 nucleotides agree with TRBD1. The sequence was obtained from a man aged 18 to 29 with active or convalescent COVID-19. The sequenced sample consisted of peripheral blood. CDR3 amino acids: CASRRATGDEKLFF. The CDR3 DNA is TGTGCCAGCCGACGTGCGACAGGGGACGAAAAACTGTTTTTT.